The 31 T cell receptor beta chains reported below all come from one sample, sequenced in a study of post-analysis software for immune sequencing data. Study conclusions and caveats: Patients showed TRBV5-6, TRBV5-1 and TRBV20-1 among about five TRBV segments more frequent than in controls.

Incorporated into the TCR beta cDNA libraries were unique molecular identifiers, which served to reduce PCR and sequencing biases. TCRdb independently ran MiXCR on the PCR reads; one entry per CDR3 protein. The table shows approximately 360,000 distinct CDR3 sequences, with less than 40% occurring only once. Their antigens are not known. The material sequenced was blood. These receptors were collected from a girl aged 5-17 years with multiple sclerosis.

CDR3 sequence (DNA): TGCGCCAGCAGCCCCGCCGCCAGGGCCAGGGGTGAAGCTTTCTTT. Protein sequence: CASSPAARARGEAFF. The chain uses TRBV5-1 and TRBJ1-1, with D perhaps matching TRBD1 (6 bases). CDR1 and CDR2 from the germline V gene are SGHRS and YFSETQ. The CDR3 is made up of 15 amino acids. Trimming stripped 4 bases from V and 7 bases from J, with 20 bases between.

This clonotype was recorded only once. The chain recombines TRBV7-9 with TRBJ2-1; TRBD1 matches at 10 bases. This CDR3 is built from 16 residues. Germline V gives CDR1 SEHNR, CDR2 FQNEAQ (reference sequence). V shed 5 bases and J 3 bases; nucleotides not matched to a gene: 7. The CDR3 sequence: CASSQSTGGFYNEQFF. The CDR3 DNA reads as TGTGCCAGCAGCCAATCGACAGGGGGCTTCTACAATGAGCAGTTCTTC.

This chain uses TRBV7-2 with TRBJ2-1, with TRBD2 matching 7 bases. This CDR3 is built from 15 residues. Per germline, CDR1 SGHTA and CDR2 FQGNSA. Trimming took 1 base from V and 5 from J; bases not matched to a gene: 5. The CDR3 loop is CASSLDALANNEQFF. The CDR3 DNA reads TGTGCCAGCAGCTTAGACGCACTAGCGAACAATGAGCAGTTCTTC.

This sequence joins TRBV6-5 and TRBJ1-1; D possibly corresponds to TRBD1 (5 bases). CDR3 size: 15 residues. Germline values: CDR1 MNHEY, CDR2 SVGAGI. V lost 2 bases and J 0 bases, leaving 10 bases between the germline ends. CDR3 in amino acids: CASSYGQGVNTEAFF. The CDR3 nucleotides read TGTGCCAGCAGTTACGGGCAGGGAGTGAACACTGAAGCTTTCTTT.

For the CDR3, the DNA is TGTGCCAGCAGCTTATCACCCGGGAATCAGCCCCAGCATTTT. Protein sequence: CASSLSPGNQPQHF. This chain uses TRBV7-2 with TRBJ1-5, with D uncertain. The germline gives CDR1 SGHTA, CDR2 FQGNSA. Trimming removed 2 bases from V and 4 bases from J, with 9 bases in between. The CDR3 sequence is 14 residues long.

In this sample, this clonotype turned up a few times. The genes are TRBV4-3 and TRBJ1-2; D ambiguous. The V gene's germline CDR1 is LGHNA and CDR2 YSLEER. Trimming shortened V by 0 bases and J by 4 bases, and 15 bases separated the two germline ends. CDR3 length equals 16 residues. The CDR3: CASSQDEAGKSYGYTF. In DNA, the CDR3 is TGCGCCAGCAGCCAAGATGAGGCAGGAAAATCCTATGGCTACACCTTC.

Worth noting for this clonotype: A read error may account for a junction end that differs from germline. The chain is built from TRBV5-1 and TRBJ2-1, with 10 bases fitting TRBD1. Per the germline V gene, CDR1 is SGHRS and CDR2 is YFSETQ. The CDR3 is 17 residues long. CDR3: CAGSLSFGDRGPNEQFF. The DNA for the CDR3 is TGCGCCGGCAGCTTAAGTTTTGGGGACAGGGGCCCCAATGAGCAGTTCTTC.

The rearrangement joins TRBV6-5 to TRBJ1-6, with 10 bases lining up with TRBD1. The CDR3 runs 15 residues. Per germline, CDR1 MNHEY and CDR2 SVGAGI. Trimming took 6 bases from V and 10 from J; bases not matched to a gene: 9. The CDR3 region has the DNA TGTGCCAGCAGCTCCGGGACAGGGGCGGGATCACCCCTCCACTTT. This codes for CASSSGTGAGSPLHF.

This chain links TRBV7-3 with TRBJ2-3; 11 nucleotides match TRBD2. Germline-derived CDR1 and CDR2 are SGHTA and FQGTGA. This CDR3 region has 16 residues. The ends lost 5 bases at V and 7 bases at J; junction bases unmatched: 11. The CDR3 loop is CASSQNPSGGRNTQYF. The CDR3 DNA reads as TGTGCCAGCAGCCAGAACCCTAGCGGGGGGCGGAATACGCAGTATTTT.

The sample holds one count of this clonotype. The rearrangement uses TRBV7-9 and TRBJ2-7; 11 bases align to TRBD1. Per germline, CDR1 SEHNR and CDR2 FQNEAQ (reference sequence). CDR3 length equals 16 residues. V gave up 5 bases and J gave up 2 bases; unmatched junction bases: 8. CDR3 loop: CASSPRTGQGAYEQYF. In nucleotides, the CDR3 is TGTGCCAGCAGCCCTCGGACGGGACAGGGGGCCTACGAGCAGTACTTC. Full variable domain (missing parts from reference TRBV7-9 and TRBJ2-7): DTGVSQNPRHKITKRGQNVTFRCDPISEHNRLYWYRQTLGQGPEFLTYFQNEAQLEKSRLLSDRFSAERPKGSFSTLEIQRTEQGDSAMYLCASSPRTGQGAYEQYFGPGTRLTVT.

The chain is built from TRBV12-3 or TRBV12-4 and TRBJ1-1; 8 positions match TRBD1. The CDR3 spans 16 residues. With 4 bases clipped from V and 0 bases from J, the junction kept 7 bases outside the gene matches. DNA for the CDR3: TGTGCCAGCAGTTCAGGGGGCCCCTGGATGAACACTGAAGCTTTCTTT. Its protein product is CASSSGGPWMNTEAFF.

This chain joins TRBV6-2 or TRBV6-3 and TRBJ2-1, with 7 bases that match TRBD1. This CDR3 is 15 amino acids long. V was pared by 5 bases and J by 3 bases, with 7 bases of the junction left unmatched. Germline assignment: CDR1 MNHEY and CDR2 SVGEGT. The CDR3 nucleotides read TGTGCCAGCAGTGGACAGGAAAGCTTCTACAATGAGCAGTTCTTC. It is translated as CASSGQESFYNEQFF.

This clonotype showed up just once. One end of the junction varies from germline; a read error may be responsible. This chain connects TRBV4-1 to TRBJ1-2; the D is unclear. The CDR3 sequence is 14 residues long. The germline gives CDR1 MGHRA, CDR2 YSYEKL. CDR3 in DNA: TGCGCCAGCAGCCGCTTAGCAGAGAACTATGGCTGCACCTTC. As protein: CASSRLAENYGCTF.

The V call is TRBV12-3 or TRBV12-4, the J call TRBJ2-1; D possibly corresponds to TRBD2 (6 bases). The CDR3 has 13 residues. Trimming removed 9 bases from V and 7 bases from J, with 16 bases in between. The CDR3 sequence is CASLHPGANEQFF. The CDR3 DNA reads TGTGCCAGTCTCCACCCGGGAGCGAATGAGCAGTTCTTC.

The J gene is TRBJ2-1, the V gene TRBV7-2; 10 nucleotides line up with TRBD2. The CDR3 length is 15 residues. V gave up 4 bases and J gave up 4 bases; unmatched junction bases: 4. Per germline, CDR1 SGHTA and CDR2 FQGNSA. CDR3 sequence: CASSSSGGRYNEQFF. CDR3 in DNA: TGTGCCAGCAGCTCTAGCGGGGGCCGGTACAATGAGCAGTTCTTC. The entire variable domain, with the rest obtained from reference TRBV7-2 and TRBJ2-1, is as follows: GAGVSQSPSNKVTEKGKDVELRCDPISGHTALYWYRQSLGQGLEFLIYFQGNSAPDKSGLPSDRFSAERTGGSVSTLTIQRTQQEDSAVYLCASSSSGGRYNEQFFGPGTRLTVL.

This clonotype showed up many times. The chain uses TRBV5-1 and TRBJ2-2, with unresolved D. The CDR3 spans 13 residues. V lost 0 bases to trimming and J lost 5 bases, with 5 bases between them. The germline V gene has CDR1 SGHRS and CDR2 YFSETQ. CDR3: CASSLGSTGELFF. DNA of the CDR3: TGCGCCAGCAGCTTGGGAAGTACCGGGGAGCTGTTTTTT.

In this sample, this clonotype turned up once. The chain combines TRBV2 with TRBJ2-1; TRBD1 agrees at 9 bases. This CDR3 has 16 residues. After removal of 5 bases from V and 2 bases from J, the junction contained 7 bases not matched to a gene. CDR1 is SNHLY, CDR2 FYNNEI, per germline. CDR3 bases: TGTGCCAGCAGTCGCCCCGGGACAGGGACCTACAATGAGCAGTTCTTC. It translates to CASSRPGTGTYNEQFF.

Here the CDR3 DNA reads TGTGCCAGCAGTTTCCAGGGGGCCAACGTCCTGACTTTC. Protein: CASSFQGANVLTF. The V call is TRBV12-3 or TRBV12-4, the J call TRBJ2-6; the D is unclear. V was cut by 3 bases and J by 4 bases, with 4 bases left in between. The CDR3 sequence is 13 residues long.

The V call is TRBV20-1, the J call TRBJ2-2, with 7 nucleotides matching TRBD1. The length of the CDR3 is 12 residues. Losses at the gene ends were 5 bases for V and 5 bases for J; bases not matched to a gene: 2. Germline V lookup: CDR1 DFQATT, CDR2 SNEGSKA (reference sequence). The CDR3 sequence is CSAYRGTGELFF. DNA for the CDR3: TGCAGTGCTTACAGGGGAACCGGGGAGCTGTTTTTT.

This clonotype was seen a handful of times. V gene TRBV12-3 or TRBV12-4 combines with J gene TRBJ2-1; TRBD2 matches at 8 bases. V shed 6 bases, J shed 1 base, and the junction held 17 bases outside the gene matches. The CDR3 loop spans 19 amino acids. The CDR3: CASSSRGIERGRSYNEQFF. The CDR3 DNA reads TGTGCCAGCAGCTCCCGAGGGATTGAGCGGGGGAGATCCTACAATGAGCAGTTCTTC.

The chain employs TRBV13 and TRBJ2-1; no firm D call. Trimming left V 3 bases short and J 0 bases short, with 9 bases between. CDR3 length equals 15 residues. Per germline, CDR1 PRHDT and CDR2 FYEKMQ (reference sequence). DNA of the CDR3: TGTGCCAGCAGCTTGAGATACTCCTCCTACAATGAGCAGTTCTTC. Protein: CASSLRYSSYNEQFF.

This clonotype was observed a few times. The chain combines TRBV7-2 with TRBJ1-5; the D is unclear. The CDR3 totals 16 residues. Trimming removed 0 bases at V and 0 bases at J, with 9 bases between. Germline assignment: CDR1 SGHTA and CDR2 FQGNSA. In DNA form, the CDR3 reads TGTGCCAGCAGCTTAGCGATGGGTTATAGCAATCAGCCCCAGCATTTT. As protein: CASSLAMGYSNQPQHF.

This clonotype was recorded a few times. This chain connects TRBV12-3 or TRBV12-4 to TRBJ1-2, with 8 bases that match TRBD1. The CDR3 extends over 16 amino acids. The ends lost 5 bases at V and 4 bases at J; junction bases unmatched: 12. CDR3 in DNA: TGTGCCAGCAGTCTCCGACAGGGGTGGGCAGGCTATGGCTACACCTTC. Its translation is CASSLRQGWAGYGYTF.

This clonotype has more than one count but fewer than ten. This chain links TRBV14 with TRBJ2-7, with TRBD1 identical over 7 bases. The CDR3 length is 16 residues. Germline assignment: CDR1 SGHDN and CDR2 FVKESK. Trimming cost V 7 bases and J 7 bases; bases outside gene matches: 19. The CDR3 DNA follows: TGTGCCAGCATCATAGAAGGGAAACAGGGGTGCGAAGAGCAGTACTTC. It yields the protein CASIIEGKQGCEEQYF. Full variable domain (missing parts from reference TRBV14 and TRBJ2-7): EAGVTQFPSHSVIEKGQTVTLRCDPISGHDNLYWYRRVMGKEIKFLLHFVKESKQDESGMPNNRFLAERTGGTYSTLKVQPAELEDSGVYFCASIIEGKQGCEEQYFGPGTRLTVT.

This clonotype was found a few times. The DNA of the CDR3 is TGCAGTCCTGATGAGCAGTTCTTC. It codes for CSPDEQFF. This chain connects TRBV20-1 to TRBJ2-1; D call uncertain. V lost 8 bases and J lost 8, with 4 bases in between. Germline CDR1 DFQATT, CDR2 SNEGSKA (reference sequence). This CDR3 is built from 8 residues.

The rearrangement uses TRBV27 and TRBJ2-7; 7 bases align to TRBD1. The CDR3 is 16 residues long. The V gene end was trimmed by 5 bases and the J gene end by 5 bases; junction bases not matched to a gene: 15. Germline lookup yields CDR1 MNHEY and CDR2 SMNVEV (reference sequence). In DNA form, the CDR3 reads TGTGCCAGCAGTCCCCATTTCACAGGGGAGTACGACGAGCAGTACTTC. Its translation: CASSPHFTGEYDEQYF.

V gene TRBV12-3 or TRBV12-4 combines with J gene TRBJ2-7; D is unclear. CDR3 length: 15 residues. Trimming removed 3 bases at V and 1 base at J, with 13 bases between. The CDR3 DNA reads TGTGCCAGCAGTTTTCGGGCGGAAAGTTCCTACGAGCAGTACTTC. Translated, it gives CASSFRAESSYEQYF.

This clonotype was observed a few times. A read error may produce the germline difference seen at one junction end. The V gene is TRBV7-7, the J gene TRBJ2-5; D is possibly TRBD1 or TRBD2 (5 bases each). This CDR3 region has 13 residues. Germline V gene sequence: CDR1 SSHAT, CDR2 FNYEAQ (reference sequence). The CDR3 sequence is CASSLGTLGEQYF. CDR3 DNA: TGTGCTAGCAGCTTGGGGACCCTCGGTGAGCAGTACTTC.

As to this clonotype: Because the CDR3 is missing its conserved closing phenylalanine or tryptophan, this is likely a read error. The rearrangement joins TRBV9 to TRBJ2-1, with TRBD2 identical over 9 bases. Losses at the gene ends were 0 bases for V and 3 bases for J; bases not matched to a gene: 4. Germline V CDR1 and CDR2: SGDLS, YYNGEE. The CDR3 contains 16 residues. The CDR3 reads CASSVGGGADYNEQFL. For the CDR3, the DNA is TGTGCCAGCAGCGTAGGCGGGGGGGCGGACTACAATGAGCAGTTCTTG.

The chain is built from TRBV3-1 and TRBJ1-5; D gene unclear. V was cut by 0 bases and J by 4 bases, with 10 bases left in between. The germline CDR1 and CDR2 sequences are LGHDT and YNNKEL (reference sequence). The length of the CDR3 is 15 residues. The CDR3 region is CASSQDLARNQPQHF. The DNA for the CDR3 is TGTGCCAGCAGCCAAGATCTAGCCAGAAATCAGCCCCAGCATTTT.

The chain employs TRBV12-3 or TRBV12-4 and TRBJ1-2; 8 nucleotides align to TRBD1. V dropped 9 bases and J dropped 1; count of bases not matched to a gene: 7. This CDR3 is built from 14 residues. CDR3 DNA: TGTGCCAGTACTCGGACAGGGCGTAACTATGGCTACACCTTC. Residues: CASTRTGRNYGYTF.